The 22 T cell receptor beta chains given below trace back to one sample, sequenced in a study of cytomegalovirus exposure and HLA in healthy donors (dated by TCRdb to the late 2010s). Library creation used the immunoSEQ multiplex PCR assay. A mixture of 60 forward primers for TCR Vbeta segments and 13 reverse primers for TCR Jbeta segments was used in the multiplex PCR. TCRdb holds this immuneACCESS table with in-frame rearrangements only. Some clones are missing; in checked studies, unresolved V genes explain under half, and the rest has no known cause. This sample holds 210,000 or so clones; about three quarters were observed only once. The biggest ten clones account for about 14% of the sample. Sequencing input: PBMCs. These TCRs come from a man in his forties in good health and CMV-seronegative.

The gene calls are TRBV6-1 and TRBJ2-1, with 7 bases lining up with TRBD2. Germline V gives CDR1 MNHNS, CDR2 SASEGT. Trimming cost V 6 bases and J 6 bases; bases outside gene matches: 8. The CDR3 has 14 amino acids. The CDR3 loop is CASSDWGGPNEQFF. The CDR3 DNA is TGTGCCAGCAGCGATTGGGGAGGGCCCAATGAGCAGTTCTTC.

V usage is TRBV5-1 and J usage is TRBJ1-3; D may be TRBD1 (6 bases). V was shortened by 4 bases and J by 6 bases, with 14 bases between the two germline ends. Per germline, CDR1 SGHRS and CDR2 YFSETQ. The CDR3 extends over 14 amino acids. The CDR3 sequence: CASSPLGQQNTIYF. The CDR3 DNA reads TGCGCCAGCAGCCCACTAGGACAGCAAAACACCATATATTTT.

CDR3 nucleotide sequence: TGTGCCAGCAGCGCGCAGTTACGTTTCACAGATACGCAGTATTTT. The encoded protein is CASSAQLRFTDTQYF. The V and J genes are TRBV9 and TRBJ2-3; no definite D call. CDR3 length: 15 amino acids. The V end was cut by 3 bases, the J end by 2 bases, with 13 bases between. The germline gives CDR1 SGDLS, CDR2 YYNGEE.

This chain joins TRBV5-4 and TRBJ2-5; a possible D gene is TRBD1 (5 bases). The DNA end is a closer match to TRBJ2-7, so the J assignment may be wrong. The CDR3 is 11 amino acids. Germline V CDR1 and CDR2: SGHNT, YYREEE (reference sequence). CDR3 sequence reads: CASSPGYEQYF. The CDR3 DNA reads as TGTGCCAGCAGCCCAGGGTACGAGCAGTACTTC.

CDR3 sequence reads: CASSQAAGASYEQYF. As DNA, the CDR3 is TGTGCCAGCAGCCAGGCCGCGGGGGCCTCCTACGAGCAGTACTTC. The chain uses TRBV4-2 and TRBJ2-7; D might be TRBD2 (7 bases). Germline CDR1 reads LGHNA; CDR2 reads YNFKEQ. V dropped 3 bases and J dropped 0 bases, with 12 bases sitting between them. This CDR3 comprises 15 residues.

J is TRBJ1-1 and V is TRBV5-1; 8 nucleotides match TRBD1. There are 16 residues in the CDR3. Trimming took 2 bases from V and 3 from J; bases not matched to a gene: 9. Germline-derived CDR1 and CDR2 are SGHRS and YFSETQ. The CDR3 sequence: CASSFFTGGYDTEAFF. The CDR3 DNA reads as TGCGCCAGCAGCTTTTTTACAGGGGGTTATGACACTGAAGCTTTCTTT.

This clone was observed a single time. The rearrangement links TRBV27 to TRBJ2-1, with TRBD2 matching over 8 bases. V was pared by 7 bases and J by 9 bases, with 11 bases of the junction left unmatched. Germline CDR1 reads MNHEY; CDR2 reads SMNVEV (reference sequence). This CDR3 region has 14 residues. CDR3 protein: CASTTHGRVSEQFF. In DNA, the CDR3 is TGTGCCAGCACCACCCACGGGAGGGTGAGTGAGCAGTTCTTC.

This chain connects TRBV7-8 to TRBJ1-1; the match to TRBD1 covers 10 bases. V lost 1 base, J lost 5 bases, and 10 bases stayed unmatched. The germline V gene encodes CDR1 SGHVS and CDR2 FQNEAQ. The CDR3 totals 17 residues. The CDR3 bases are TGTGCCAGCAGCTTAGTCGGTCTGGACAGGGGGGGAACTGAAGCTTTCTTT. This sequence encodes CASSLVGLDRGGTEAFF.

The V and J genes are TRBV6-5 and TRBJ2-2; the match to TRBD1 covers 7 bases. After removal of 6 bases from V and 3 bases from J, the junction contained 4 bases not matched to a gene. Germline V gene sequence: CDR1 MNHEY, CDR2 SVGAGI. CDR3 length: 14 amino acids. Written as DNA, the CDR3 is TGTGCCAGCAGAAGACAGGGTGACACCGGGGAGCTGTTTTTT. This gives the protein CASRRQGDTGELFF.

The V call is TRBV15, the J call TRBJ2-7, with 7 positions matching TRBD1. The CDR3 covers 13 residues. V shed 3 bases, J shed 6 bases, and the junction held 5 bases outside the gene matches. The germline CDR1 and CDR2 sequences are LNHNV and YYDKDF (reference sequence). The CDR3 DNA reads as TGTGCCACCAGCAGCCACAGGGGTGGCGAGCAGTACTTC. Residues: CATSSHRGGEQYF.

This clone was counted a single time. The genes are TRBV6-5 and TRBJ1-2; TRBD1 matches 8 bases. The length of the CDR3 is 12 residues. The trim removed 5 bases at V and 10 bases at J, leaving 6 bases unmatched. Germline CDR1 and CDR2: MNHEY and SVGAGI. In DNA, the CDR3 is TGTGCCAGCAGTCCGGACAGGGCCGACTACACCTTC. It yields the protein CASSPDRADYTF.

This clone was seen a single time. The chain uses TRBV27 and TRBJ1-4; maybe TRBD1 (5 bases). Per the germline V gene, CDR1 is MNHEY and CDR2 is SMNVEV (reference sequence). The CDR3 consists of 14 residues. The V end lost 1 base, the J end lost 6 bases, and 9 bases lay between the germline ends. The CDR3 loop reads CASSLWGPDEKLFF. For the CDR3, the DNA is TGTGCCAGCAGTTTATGGGGCCCAGATGAAAAACTGTTTTTT.

A single count supports this clone. Here the CDR3 DNA reads TGTGCCAGCAGCGCGAGATGGACTAGCGGGAAAGAGACCCAGTACTTC. This gives the protein CASSARWTSGKETQYF. The chain combines TRBV9 with TRBJ2-5; 12 bases are shared with TRBD2. In germline, CDR1 is SGDLS, CDR2 YYNGEE. The CDR3 has 16 amino acids. With 3 bases clipped from V and 3 bases from J, the junction kept 6 bases outside the gene matches.

The rearrangement links TRBV14 to TRBJ2-7; D remains ambiguous. Germline CDR1 reads SGHDN; CDR2 reads FVKESK. The V end lost 5 bases, the J end lost 5 bases, and 7 bases lay between the germline ends. The CDR3 has 11 residues. CDR3 sequence reads: CASSYSNEQYF. Here the CDR3 DNA reads TGTGCCAGCAGCTACAGCAACGAGCAGTACTTC.

The gene calls are TRBV9 and TRBJ1-4; TRBD1 agrees at 7 bases. The V gene end was trimmed by 4 bases and the J gene end by 3 bases; junction bases not matched to a gene: 6. There are 15 residues in the CDR3. Looked up from germline, CDR1 is SGDLS and CDR2 is YYNGEE. The CDR3 nucleotides are TGTGCCAGCAGCTGGAGGACAGGCCCTAATGAAAAACTGTTTTTT. Its translation is CASSWRTGPNEKLFF.

The genes are TRBV4-2 and TRBJ1-2, with a tentative D call TRBD1 (6 bases). CDR1 is LGHNA, CDR2 YNFKEQ, per germline. The V gene lost 0 bases and the J gene lost 7 bases, with 12 bases spanning the gap. The CDR3 totals 14 residues. As DNA, the CDR3 is TGTGCCAGCAGCCAAGACAGGGGTTCAGGTGGCTACACCTTC. It is translated as CASSQDRGSGGYTF.

The V call is TRBV30, the J call TRBJ2-7; D remains ambiguous. V lost 0 bases, J lost 3 bases, and 6 bases lay in between. The CDR3 is made up of 12 amino acids. Per the germline V gene, CDR1 is GTSNPN and CDR2 is SVGIG (reference sequence). The CDR3 coding sequence is TGTGCCTGGAGTGTTTCGAGCTACGAGCAGTACTTC. Residues: CAWSVSSYEQYF. Complete variable domain (other parts from reference TRBV30 and TRBJ2-7): SQTIHQWPATLVQPVGSPLSLECTVEGTSNPNLYWYRQAAGRGLQLLFYSVGIGQISSEVPQNLSASRPQDRQFILSSKKLLLSDSGFYLCAWSVSSYEQYFGPGTRLTVT.

A few counts support this clone. V gene TRBV5-1 combines with J gene TRBJ2-3; TRBD1 might be the D (5 bases). The germline V and J ends were trimmed by 5 bases and 6 bases, with 13 bases remaining between them. The germline V gene encodes CDR1 SGHRS and CDR2 YFSETQ. This CDR3 region has 13 residues. The CDR3 coding sequence is TGCGCCAGCAGGGACATGGCCCTCGATACGCAGTATTTT. Its translation is CASRDMALDTQYF.

The chain joins TRBV2 to TRBJ2-7; TRBD2 matches 7 bases. This CDR3 is built from 14 residues. The trim removed 7 bases at V and 0 bases at J, leaving 6 bases unmatched. Germline V gene data show CDR1 as SNHLY and CDR2 as FYNNEI. CDR3: CASKGRGSSYEQYF. The CDR3 nucleotides read TGTGCCAGCAAAGGGCGGGGGAGCTCCTACGAGCAGTACTTC. The whole variable domain, filled in from reference TRBV2 and TRBJ2-7, reads EPEVTQTPSHQVTQMGQEVILRCVPISNHLYFYWYRQILGQKVEFLVSFYNNEISEKSEIFDDQFSVERPDGSNFTLKIRSTKLEDSAMYFCASKGRGSSYEQYFGPGTRLTVT.

This clone was seen once. This chain connects TRBV4-1 to TRBJ1-2; the match to TRBD1 covers 8 bases. The V and J ends lost 4 bases and 2 bases, in that order; junction bases with no gene match: 3. This CDR3 spans 14 amino acids. CDR1 and CDR2 from the germline V gene are MGHRA and YSYEKL. The CDR3 DNA reads TGCGCCAGCAGCCCGGCAGGGGGCAACTATGGCTACACCTTC. Translation gives CASSPAGGNYGYTF.

This clone was detected once. The gene calls are TRBV2 and TRBJ2-3; 9 bases agree with TRBD2. Germline values: CDR1 SNHLY, CDR2 FYNNEI. After removal of 7 bases from V and 0 bases from J, the junction contained 11 bases not matched to a gene. The CDR3 covers 17 residues. CDR3: CASIGLAGLISTDTQYF. The CDR3 DNA reads TGTGCCAGCATCGGCCTAGCGGGACTGATTAGCACAGATACGCAGTATTTT. Together with reference TRBV2 and TRBJ2-3, the CDR3 gives the full variable domain: EPEVTQTPSHQVTQMGQEVILRCVPISNHLYFYWYRQILGQKVEFLVSFYNNEISEKSEIFDDQFSVERPDGSNFTLKIRSTKLEDSAMYFCASIGLAGLISTDTQYFGPGTRLTVL.

The chain carries TRBV5-1 and TRBJ2-1, with D possibly matching TRBD2 (6 bases). Trimming took off 3 bases at V and 4 bases at J, with 17 bases between the two ends. The length of the CDR3 is 16 residues. Germline V gene data show CDR1 as SGHRS and CDR2 as YFSETQ. The CDR3 reads CASSSRPSVGYNEQFF. CDR3 DNA: TGCGCCAGCAGCTCGCGTCCTAGCGTTGGTTACAATGAGCAGTTCTTC. The whole variable domain, remainder taken from reference TRBV5-1 and TRBJ2-1, is KAGVTQTPRYLIKTRGQQVTLSCSPISGHRSVSWYQQTPGQGLQFLFEYFSETQRNKGNFPGRFSGRQFSNSRSEMNVSTLELGDSALYLCASSSRPSVGYNEQFFGPGTRLTVL.